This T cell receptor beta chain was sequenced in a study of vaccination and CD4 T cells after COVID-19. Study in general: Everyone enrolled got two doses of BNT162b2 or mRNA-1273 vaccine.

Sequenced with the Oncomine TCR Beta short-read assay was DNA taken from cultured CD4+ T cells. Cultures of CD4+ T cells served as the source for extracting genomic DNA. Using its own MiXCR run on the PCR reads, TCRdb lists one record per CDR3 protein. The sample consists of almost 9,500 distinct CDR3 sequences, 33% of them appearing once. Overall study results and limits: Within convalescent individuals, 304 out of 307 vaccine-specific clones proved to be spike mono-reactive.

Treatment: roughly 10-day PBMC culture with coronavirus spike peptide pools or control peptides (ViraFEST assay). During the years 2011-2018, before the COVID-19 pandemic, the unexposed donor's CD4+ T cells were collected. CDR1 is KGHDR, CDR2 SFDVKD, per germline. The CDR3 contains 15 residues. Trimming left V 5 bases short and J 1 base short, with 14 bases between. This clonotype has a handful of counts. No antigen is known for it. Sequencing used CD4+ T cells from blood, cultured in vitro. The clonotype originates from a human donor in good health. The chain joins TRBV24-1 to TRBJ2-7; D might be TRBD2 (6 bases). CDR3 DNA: TGTGCCACCAGTGGCGGGACTCGAGGGTCCTACGAGCAGTACTTC. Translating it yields CATSGGTRGSYEQYF.